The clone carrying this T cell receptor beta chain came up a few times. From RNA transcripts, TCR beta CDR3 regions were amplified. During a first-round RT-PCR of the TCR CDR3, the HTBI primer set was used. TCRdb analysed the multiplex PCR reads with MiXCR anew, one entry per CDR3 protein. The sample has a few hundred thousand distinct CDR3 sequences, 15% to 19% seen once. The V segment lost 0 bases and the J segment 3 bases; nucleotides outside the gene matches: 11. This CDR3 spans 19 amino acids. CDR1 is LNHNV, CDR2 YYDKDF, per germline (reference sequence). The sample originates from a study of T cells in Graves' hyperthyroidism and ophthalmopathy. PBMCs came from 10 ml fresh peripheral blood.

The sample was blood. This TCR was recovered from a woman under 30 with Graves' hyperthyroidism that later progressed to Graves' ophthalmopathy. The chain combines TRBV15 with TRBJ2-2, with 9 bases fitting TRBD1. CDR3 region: CATSREGRRQGGDTGELFF. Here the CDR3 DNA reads TGTGCCACCAGCAGAGAGGGGAGGAGACAGGGGGGAGACACCGGGGAGCTGTTTTTT.